Listed here are 10 T cell receptor beta chains from one sample, sequenced in a study of T-cell memory formation after mild COVID-19. TCRdb re-called the 5' RACE reads through MiXCR, storing one row per CDR3 protein. Of just over 300,000 distinct CDR3 sequences detected, 19% appear once; the ten largest clones hold around 20%. Sequenced sample: PBMCs or a T cell subset sorted from them (not recorded which). The source of these receptors is a man younger than 35 who had mild COVID-19 (a few samples of this study predate the infection). Cell type and time point are not known.

This chain connects TRBV7-2 to TRBJ2-7; 8 nucleotides align to TRBD2. CDR1 is SGHTA and CDR2 is FQGNSA in the germline V gene. Germline trimming cut 2 bases from V and 1 base from J; bases unmatched to any gene: 4. The CDR3 sequence is 15 residues long. As DNA, the CDR3 is TGTGCCAGCAGCTTATACAGCGGGGGATCCTACGAGCAGTACTTC. Translated, it gives CASSLYSGGSYEQYF.

The sample holds many counts of this clonotype. This sequence joins TRBV20-1 and TRBJ2-7, with a weak D call TRBD2 (6 bases). V lost 3 bases and J lost 0, with 12 bases in between. Germline loops: CDR1 DFQATT, CDR2 SNEGSKA (reference sequence). The CDR3 totals 14 residues. CDR3 coding DNA: TGCAGTGCTAGCGGGGGTCTGAGCTCCTACGAGCAGTACGTC. The encoded protein is CSASGGLSSYEQYV.

This clonotype was counted a few times. The V and J genes are TRBV2 and TRBJ2-5, with a tentative D call TRBD2 (6 bases). V dropped 6 bases and J dropped 2 bases, with 7 bases sitting between them. This CDR3 is 12 amino acids long. Germline V gene data show CDR1 as SNHLY and CDR2 as FYNNEI. The CDR3 sequence is CASRRGQETQYF. The CDR3 DNA reads as TGTGCCAGCAGACGGGGGCAAGAGACCCAGTACTTC.

This chain connects TRBV18 to TRBJ1-4; D is unresolved. This CDR3 is built from 12 residues. V shed 6 bases and J shed 13 bases, with 15 bases lying between them. The germline gives CDR1 KGHSH, CDR2 LQKENI. In DNA form, the CDR3 reads TGTGCCAGCTCGGAAAGAGGCAGGCGACTGTTTTTT. Protein: CASSERGRRLFF.

The gene calls are TRBV10-3 and TRBJ2-3, with 11 bases matching TRBD2. The V segment lost 7 bases and the J segment 2 bases; nucleotides outside the gene matches: 5. Per the germline V gene, CDR1 is ENHRY and CDR2 is SYGVKD. The CDR3 has 15 amino acids. CDR3 sequence: CAIKVAGGNTDTQYF. The DNA for the CDR3 is TGTGCCATCAAAGTAGCGGGGGGGAACACAGATACGCAGTATTTT.

The genes are TRBV5-1 and TRBJ2-7; 10 positions agree with TRBD1. This CDR3 has 17 amino acids. J lost 2 bases, V lost 0 bases, and 8 bases had no gene match. CDR1 is SGHRS and CDR2 is YFSETQ in the germline V gene. This CDR3 reads CASSLAYRDRGAYEQYF. For the CDR3, the DNA is TGCGCCAGCAGCTTGGCCTATCGGGACAGGGGTGCCTACGAGCAGTACTTC.

V is TRBV19 and J is TRBJ2-7; D remains ambiguous. CDR1 and CDR2 (germline): LNHDA, SQIVND (reference sequence). Trimming removed 7 bases from V and 2 bases from J, with 12 bases in between. The CDR3 totals 13 residues. CDR3 in amino acids: CASTRRLTYEQYV. The CDR3, as DNA: TGTGCCAGTACCCGGAGATTGACCTACGAGCAGTACGTC.

The V gene is TRBV24-1, the J gene TRBJ1-2; 12 nucleotides line up with TRBD1. This CDR3 spans 17 amino acids. J lost 7 bases, V lost 3 bases, and 11 bases had no gene match. Germline V lookup: CDR1 KGHDR, CDR2 SFDVKD. CDR3 bases: TGTGCCACCAGTGATCGAGTGTCCGGGACAGGGGGCATTGGCTACACCTTC. Its translation: CATSDRVSGTGGIGYTF.

This clonotype was detected only a few times. This rearrangement joins TRBV18 to TRBJ2-5, with a tentative D call TRBD1 (5 bases). V was pared by 3 bases and J by 5 bases, with 10 bases between. The V gene's germline CDR1 is KGHSH and CDR2 LQKENI. This CDR3 is 13 amino acids long. The CDR3 DNA sequence: TGTGCCAGCTCACCGGGGCGTGATGAGACCCAGTACTTC. Protein product: CASSPGRDETQYF.

This chain joins TRBV29-1 and TRBJ2-3; D unresolved. Germline lookup yields CDR1 SQVTM and CDR2 ANQGSEA. This CDR3 is 14 amino acids long. With 0 bases removed from V and 3 bases from J, the gap between germline ends came to 10 bases. This CDR3 reads CSVEEEYGTDTQYF. The CDR3 nucleotides read TGCAGCGTTGAAGAAGAGTATGGGACAGATACGCAGTATTTT.